The 4 T cell receptor beta chains in this list originate from one sample, sequenced in a study of T cell responses to AZD1222 COVID-19 vaccine. Here immunoSEQ multiplex PCR was the method, and the copy in TCRdb shows in-frame clones only, minus some. The profile shows about 160,000 clones, about 88% of them singletons. The sample here was peripheral blood, taken on day 0 of AZD1222 vaccination. The source is an adult in good health.

The rearrangement uses TRBV6-6 and TRBJ1-5; D is undetermined. The V end was cut by 4 bases, the J end by 6 bases, with 13 bases between. The germline V gene has CDR1 MNHNY and CDR2 SVGAGI (reference sequence). The length of the CDR3 is 14 residues. CDR3 nucleotide sequence: TGTGCCAGCAGTTTCCCTGGGGAGGGTCAGCCCCAGCATTTT. Translation gives CASSFPGEGQPQHF.

The rearrangement uses TRBV2 and TRBJ1-2; D is perhaps TRBD1 (5 bases). The CDR3 is made up of 13 amino acids. The germline V and J ends were trimmed by 8 bases and 3 bases, with 13 bases remaining between them. Germline V gene lookup returns CDR1 SNHLY and CDR2 FYNNEI. The DNA of the CDR3 is TGTGCCAGCTTTTCAATGGGGGACTATGGCTACACCTTC. It encodes CASFSMGDYGYTF.

This chain connects TRBV7-2 to TRBJ1-2; no definite D call. CDR1 SGHTA and CDR2 FQGNSA come from the germline V gene. The CDR3 length is 14 residues. Trimming pared 1 base from V and 6 bases from J, leaving 12 bases between. The CDR3 reads CASSLVGYRNGYTF. CDR3 DNA sequence: TGTGCCAGCAGCTTAGTAGGGTACCGAAATGGCTACACCTTC.

This clone was detected once. J is TRBJ2-2 and V is TRBV10-2, with D possibly called TRBD1 or TRBD2 (5 bases each). Germline CDR1 reads WSHSY; CDR2 reads SAAADI. The CDR3 totals 15 residues. V was shortened by 3 bases and J by 6 bases, with 14 bases between the two germline ends. DNA for the CDR3: TGCGCCAGCAGTGACTCAGGGAGATCGGCCGGGGAGCTGTTTTTT. This translates into CASSDSGRSAGELFF.